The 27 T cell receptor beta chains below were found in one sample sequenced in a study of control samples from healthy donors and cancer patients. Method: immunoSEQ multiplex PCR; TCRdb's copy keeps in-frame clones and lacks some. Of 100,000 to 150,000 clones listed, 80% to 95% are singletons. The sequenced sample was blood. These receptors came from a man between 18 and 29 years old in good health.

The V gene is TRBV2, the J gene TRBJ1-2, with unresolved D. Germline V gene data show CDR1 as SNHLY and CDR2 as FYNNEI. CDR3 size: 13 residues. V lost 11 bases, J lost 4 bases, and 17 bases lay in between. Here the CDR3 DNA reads TGTGCCTTATGGAACAGCGAGATCTATGGCTACACCTTC. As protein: CALWNSEIYGYTF.

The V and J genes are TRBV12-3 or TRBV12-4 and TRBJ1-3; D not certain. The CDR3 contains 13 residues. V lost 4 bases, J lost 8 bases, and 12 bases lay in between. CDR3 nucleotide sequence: TGTGCCAGCAGTTCCCCGGGCGGGGACACCATATATTTT. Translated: CASSSPGGDTIYF.

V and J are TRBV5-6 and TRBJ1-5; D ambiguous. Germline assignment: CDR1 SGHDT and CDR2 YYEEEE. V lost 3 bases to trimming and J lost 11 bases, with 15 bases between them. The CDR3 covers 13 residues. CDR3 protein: CASSSITGRTQHF. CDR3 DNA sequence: TGTGCCAGCAGCTCAATTACGGGGAGGACCCAGCATTTT.

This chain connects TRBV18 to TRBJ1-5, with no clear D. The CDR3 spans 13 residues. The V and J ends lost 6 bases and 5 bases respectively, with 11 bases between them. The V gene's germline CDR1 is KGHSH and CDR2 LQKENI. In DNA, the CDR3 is TGTGCCAGCTCCCCTCTGTTAGATCAGCCCCAGCATTTT. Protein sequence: CASSPLLDQPQHF.

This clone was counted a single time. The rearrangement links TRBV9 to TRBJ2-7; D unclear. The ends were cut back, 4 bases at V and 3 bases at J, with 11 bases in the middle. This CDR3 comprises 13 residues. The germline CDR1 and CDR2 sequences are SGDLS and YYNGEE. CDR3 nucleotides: TGTGCCAGCAGCTTGGGATATAACTACGAGCAGTACTTC. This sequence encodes CASSLGYNYEQYF.

The CDR3 DNA follows: TGCAGCGTTGGGAGGCAGGGGGCCTCCTACGAGCAGTACTTC. This gives the protein CSVGRQGASYEQYF. This chain connects TRBV29-1 to TRBJ2-7; 8 bases fit TRBD1. Germline V gives CDR1 SQVTM, CDR2 ANQGSEA. V lost 4 bases to trimming and J lost 0 bases; unmatched junction nucleotides: 5. The CDR3 length is 14 residues.

The CDR3: CASSSPSAGLAGGMYEQYF. CDR3 sequence (DNA): TGCGCCAGCAGCTCCCCCAGCGCCGGACTAGCGGGGGGGATGTACGAGCAGTACTTC. The chain links TRBV5-1 to TRBJ2-7; 15 bases match TRBD2. J was trimmed by 4 bases and V by 3 bases; bases with no gene match: 14. Germline V gene sequence: CDR1 SGHRS, CDR2 YFSETQ. The CDR3 consists of 19 residues.

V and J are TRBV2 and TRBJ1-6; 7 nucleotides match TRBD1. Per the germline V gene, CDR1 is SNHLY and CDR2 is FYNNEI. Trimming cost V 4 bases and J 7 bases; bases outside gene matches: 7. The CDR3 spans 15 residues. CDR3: CASSVAGGGNSPLHF. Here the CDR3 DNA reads TGTGCCAGCAGTGTAGCAGGGGGTGGCAATTCACCCCTCCACTTT.

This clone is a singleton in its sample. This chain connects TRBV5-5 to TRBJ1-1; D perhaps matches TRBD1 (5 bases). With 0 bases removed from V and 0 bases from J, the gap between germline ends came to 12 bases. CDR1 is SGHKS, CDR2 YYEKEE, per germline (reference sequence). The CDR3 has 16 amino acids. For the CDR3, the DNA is TGTGCCAGCAGCTTGGAGGCCAGGGCCATGAACACTGAAGCTTTCTTT. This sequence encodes CASSLEARAMNTEAFF.

The CDR3 sequence is CASSLSVAVTDTQYF. CDR3 in DNA: TGTGCCAGCAGCCTTTCCGTGGCGGTCACAGATACGCAGTATTTT. The chain employs TRBV5-6 and TRBJ2-3, with D hard to call. Per germline, CDR1 SGHDT and CDR2 YYEEEE. The CDR3 has 15 amino acids. Trimming shortened V by 4 bases and J by 2 bases, and 14 bases separated the two germline ends.

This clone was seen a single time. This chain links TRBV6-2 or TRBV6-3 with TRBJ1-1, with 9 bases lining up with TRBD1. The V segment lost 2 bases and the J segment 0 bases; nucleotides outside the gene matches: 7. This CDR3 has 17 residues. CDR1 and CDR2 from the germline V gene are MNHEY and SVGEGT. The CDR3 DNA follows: TGTGCCAGCAGTTACCGGGGACAGGGATTTATGAACACTGAAGCTTTCTTT. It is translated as CASSYRGQGFMNTEAFF.

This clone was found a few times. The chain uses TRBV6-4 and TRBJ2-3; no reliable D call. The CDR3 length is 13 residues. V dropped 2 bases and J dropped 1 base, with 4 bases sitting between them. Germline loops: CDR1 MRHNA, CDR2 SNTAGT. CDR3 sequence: CASSDRGTDTQYF. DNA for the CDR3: TGTGCCAGCAGTGACAGGGGCACAGATACGCAGTATTTT.

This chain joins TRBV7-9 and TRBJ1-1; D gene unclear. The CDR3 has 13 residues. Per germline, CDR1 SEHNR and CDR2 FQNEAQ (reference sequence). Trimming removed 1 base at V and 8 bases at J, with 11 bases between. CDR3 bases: TGTGCCAGCAGCTTAGTCGGAAGCATGGAAGCTTTCTTT. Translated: CASSLVGSMEAFF. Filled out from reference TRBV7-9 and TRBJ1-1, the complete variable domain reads DTGVSQNPRHKITKRGQNVTFRCDPISEHNRLYWYRQTLGQGPEFLTYFQNEAQLEKSRLLSDRFSAERPKGSFSTLEIQRTEQGDSAMYLCASSLVGSMEAFFGQGTRLTVV.

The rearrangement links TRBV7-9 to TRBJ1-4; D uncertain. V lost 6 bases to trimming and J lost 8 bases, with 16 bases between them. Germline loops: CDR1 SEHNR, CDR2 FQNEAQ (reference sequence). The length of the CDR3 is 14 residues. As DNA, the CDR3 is TGTGCCAGCAGGTCCGCAGCTCGAGAGGAAAAACTGTTTTTT. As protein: CASRSAAREEKLFF.

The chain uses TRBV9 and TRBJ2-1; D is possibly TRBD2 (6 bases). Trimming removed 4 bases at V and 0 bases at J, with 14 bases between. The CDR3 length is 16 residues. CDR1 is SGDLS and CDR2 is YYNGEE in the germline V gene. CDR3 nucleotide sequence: TGTGCCAGCAGCTTTCCGCGGGGAAGCTCCTACAATGAGCAGTTCTTC. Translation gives CASSFPRGSSYNEQFF.

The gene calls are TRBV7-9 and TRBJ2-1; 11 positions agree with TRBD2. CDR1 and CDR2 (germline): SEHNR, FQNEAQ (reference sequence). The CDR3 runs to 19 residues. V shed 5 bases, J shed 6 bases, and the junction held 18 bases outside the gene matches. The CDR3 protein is CASSPTNRLSGGASNEQFF. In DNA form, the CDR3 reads TGTGCCAGCAGCCCTACCAATCGACTTAGCGGGGGGGCAAGCAATGAGCAGTTCTTC.

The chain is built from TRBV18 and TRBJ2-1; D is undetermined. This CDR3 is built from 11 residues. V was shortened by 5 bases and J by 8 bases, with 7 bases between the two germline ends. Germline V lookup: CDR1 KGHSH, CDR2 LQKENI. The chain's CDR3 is CASSSRDEQFF. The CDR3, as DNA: TGTGCCAGCTCATCTAGGGATGAGCAGTTCTTC.

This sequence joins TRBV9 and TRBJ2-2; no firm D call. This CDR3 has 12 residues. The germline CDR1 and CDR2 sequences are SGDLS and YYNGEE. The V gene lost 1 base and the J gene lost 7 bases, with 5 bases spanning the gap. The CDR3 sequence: CASSVRGGELFF. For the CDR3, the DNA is TGTGCCAGCAGCGTAAGAGGCGGGGAGCTGTTTTTT.

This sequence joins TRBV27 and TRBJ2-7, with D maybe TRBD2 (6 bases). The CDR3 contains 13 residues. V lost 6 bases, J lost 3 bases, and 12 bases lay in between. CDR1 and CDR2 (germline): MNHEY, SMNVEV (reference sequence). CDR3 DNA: TGTGCCAGCAGGAGCCTGGAGGGCTACGAGCAGTACTTC. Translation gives CASRSLEGYEQYF.

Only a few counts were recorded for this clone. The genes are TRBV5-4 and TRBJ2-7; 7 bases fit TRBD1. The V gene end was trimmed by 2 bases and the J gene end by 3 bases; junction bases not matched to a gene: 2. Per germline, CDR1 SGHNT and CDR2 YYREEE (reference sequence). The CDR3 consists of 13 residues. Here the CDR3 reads CASSFDRVYEQYF. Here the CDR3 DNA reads TGTGCCAGCAGCTTCGACAGGGTCTACGAGCAGTACTTC.

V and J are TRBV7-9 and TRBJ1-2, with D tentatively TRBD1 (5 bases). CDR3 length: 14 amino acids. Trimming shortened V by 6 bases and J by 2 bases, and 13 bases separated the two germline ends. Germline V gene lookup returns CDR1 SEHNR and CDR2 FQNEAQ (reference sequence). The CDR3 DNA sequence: TGTGCCAGCAGACGACCAGGGCGGAACTATGGCTACACCTTC. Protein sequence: CASRRPGRNYGYTF.

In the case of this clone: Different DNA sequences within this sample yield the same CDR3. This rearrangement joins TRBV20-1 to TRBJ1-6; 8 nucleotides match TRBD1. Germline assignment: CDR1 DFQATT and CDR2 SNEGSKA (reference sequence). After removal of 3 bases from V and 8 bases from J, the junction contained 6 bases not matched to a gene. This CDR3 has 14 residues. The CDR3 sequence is CSASDRGRDSPLHF. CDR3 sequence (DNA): TGCAGTGCTAGTGACAGGGGTCGGGATTCACCCCTCCACTTT.

CDR3: CATMGLGTANTGELFF. In nucleotides, the CDR3 is TGTGCCACCATGGGTCTCGGGACAGCGAACACCGGGGAGCTGTTTTTT. The gene calls are TRBV27 and TRBJ2-2; 7 bases line up with TRBD1. V trimming: 10 bases; J trimming: 0 bases; junction bases outside the gene matches: 11. This CDR3 region has 16 residues. Per the germline V gene, CDR1 is MNHEY and CDR2 is SMNVEV (reference sequence).

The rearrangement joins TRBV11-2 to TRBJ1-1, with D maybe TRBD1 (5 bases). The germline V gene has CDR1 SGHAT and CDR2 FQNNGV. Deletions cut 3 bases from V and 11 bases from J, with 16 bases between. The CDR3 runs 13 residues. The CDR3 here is CASSLIQGLAAFF. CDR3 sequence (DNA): TGTGCCAGCAGCTTGATCCAGGGCCTGGCGGCTTTCTTT.

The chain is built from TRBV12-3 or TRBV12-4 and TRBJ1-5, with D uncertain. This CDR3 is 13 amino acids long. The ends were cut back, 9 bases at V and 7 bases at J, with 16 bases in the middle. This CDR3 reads CARGSLDGQPQHF. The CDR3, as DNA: TGTGCCAGGGGGTCACTCGACGGGCAGCCCCAGCATTTT.

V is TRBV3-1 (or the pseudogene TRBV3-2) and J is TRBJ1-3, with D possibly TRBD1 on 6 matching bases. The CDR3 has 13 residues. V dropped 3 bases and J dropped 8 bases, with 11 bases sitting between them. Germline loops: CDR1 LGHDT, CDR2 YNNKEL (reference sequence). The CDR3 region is CASSHQGTDTIYF. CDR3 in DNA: TGTGCCAGCAGCCATCAGGGGACGGACACCATATATTTT.

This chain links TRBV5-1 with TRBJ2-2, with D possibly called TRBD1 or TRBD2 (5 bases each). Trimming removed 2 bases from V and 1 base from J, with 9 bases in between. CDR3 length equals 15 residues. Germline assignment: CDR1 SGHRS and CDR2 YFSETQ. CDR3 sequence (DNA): TGCGCCAGCAGCTTCGGGACGAGGAACACCGGGGAGCTGTTTTTT. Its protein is CASSFGTRNTGELFF.